This TCR beta chain was observed in a study of T cell clonality in common variable immunodeficiency. The study's findings and limits: Authors noted CVID clonality's cause needs subpopulation repertoire sequencing.

With 4 bases removed from V and 9 bases from J, the gap between germline ends came to 13 bases. The CDR3 covers 14 residues. Clones were read by immunoSEQ multiplex PCR, and TCRdb kept only the in-frame ones, dropping some. The sample is made up of 40,000 to 45,000 clones, none counted only once. Most patients and controls had Caucasian heritage. This clone has at least ten counts. The antigen is undetermined. The CDR3 end lies 3 residues beyond the end of the read and is filled in from the germline J gene. The chain is built from TRBV12-3 or TRBV12-4 and TRBJ2-6; D might be TRBD1 or TRBD2, each matching 6 bases. The receptor comes from a person aged 18 to 70 in good health. Sequencing was done on a sample of peripheral blood mononuclear cells. The covered CDR3 bases are TGTGCCAGCAGTTCCTACAGGGAGGTCAACGTC. The encoded protein is CASSSYREVNV. Given in full, the CDR3 is CASSSYREVNVLTF.